Below, 13 T cell receptor beta chains from the same sample are listed, as sequenced in a study of response to subunit inactivated influenza vaccine. TCRdb processed the RT-PCR reads anew with MiXCR; each CDR3 protein has one entry. The data show roughly 150,000 distinct CDR3 sequences, with under 13% seen just once and about an eighth held by the top ten. The sample here was non-naive T cells sorted from PBMCs, taken roughly 48 days after vaccination. All receptors derive from a man aged 45 to 65 who received an inactivated influenza vaccine.

This clonotype showed up just a few times. The gene calls are TRBV7-9 and TRBJ2-1; 9 bases are shared with TRBD1. This CDR3 is 14 amino acids long. The V gene end was trimmed by 5 bases and the J gene end by 9 bases; junction bases not matched to a gene: 8. The germline CDR1 and CDR2 sequences are SEHNR and FQNEAQ (reference sequence). Here the CDR3 reads CASSRDRVSREQFF. CDR3 in DNA: TGTGCCAGCAGCCGGGACAGGGTATCTCGTGAGCAGTTCTTC.

The genes are TRBV5-5 and TRBJ2-2, with TRBD2 matching over 7 bases. CDR1 is SGHKS, CDR2 YYEKEE, per germline (reference sequence). This CDR3 contains 15 residues. J lost 3 bases, V lost 0 bases, and 2 bases had no gene match. The CDR3 sequence is CASSLASGDTGELFF. CDR3 nucleotide sequence: TGTGCCAGCAGCTTGGCAAGCGGGGACACCGGGGAGCTGTTTTTT.

A few counts support this clonotype. This chain joins TRBV10-3 and TRBJ2-3; D is undetermined. CDR3 length: 13 residues. Germline-derived CDR1 and CDR2 are ENHRY and SYGVKD. Trimming cost V 4 bases and J 0 bases, with 5 bases left between them. Written as DNA, the CDR3 is TGTGCCATCAGTGTGACTAGCACAGATACGCAGTATTTT. Its translation: CAISVTSTDTQYF.

The V gene is TRBV4-3, the J gene TRBJ1-2, with TRBD1 as a possible D gene (5 bases). V was shortened by 2 bases and J by 6 bases, with 16 bases between the two germline ends. The length of the CDR3 is 15 residues. Germline V gives CDR1 LGHNA, CDR2 YSLEER. CDR3 loop: CASSQLGTAGDGYTF. In nucleotides, the CDR3 is TGCGCCAGCAGCCAACTGGGGACCGCGGGTGATGGCTACACCTTC.

This clonotype appeared many times. This chain connects TRBV7-2 to TRBJ2-1; TRBD1 matches at 9 bases. The CDR3 totals 15 residues. V lost 6 bases to trimming and J lost 0 bases; unmatched junction nucleotides: 3. CDR1 and CDR2 (germline): SGHTA, FQGNSA. CDR3 amino acids: CASRDRGNSYNEQFF. The CDR3 nucleotides are TGTGCCAGCAGGGACAGGGGAAACTCCTACAATGAGCAGTTCTTC.

Worth noting for this clonotype: One junction end disagrees with the germline gene, perhaps due to a read error. The chain joins TRBV6-2 or TRBV6-3 to TRBJ1-1, with no clear D. The CDR3 is made up of 13 amino acids. Germline values: CDR1 MNHEY, CDR2 SVGEGT. The CDR3 region has the DNA TGTGCCAGCAGTTCGGTTGGGTTTTCTGAAGCCTTCTTT. It is translated as CASSSVGFSEAFF.

In its sample, this clonotype was seen a few times. V gene TRBV20-1 combines with J gene TRBJ2-7; tentative D call: TRBD2 (6 bases). V lost 3 bases, J lost 0 bases, and 15 bases lay in between. The V gene's germline CDR1 is DFQATT and CDR2 SNEGSKA (reference sequence). The CDR3 sequence is 15 residues long. CDR3 loop: CSARGQAGSSYEQYF. In DNA form, the CDR3 reads TGCAGTGCTAGGGGGCAGGCGGGAAGCTCCTACGAGCAGTACTTC.

There are a few counts of this clonotype. The genes are TRBV6-2 or TRBV6-3 and TRBJ2-3, with 7 bases aligning to TRBD2. The V and J ends lost 6 bases and 4 bases, in that order; junction bases with no gene match: 10. This CDR3 region has 15 residues. The V gene's germline CDR1 is MNHEY and CDR2 SVGEGT. The CDR3 coding sequence is TGTGCCAGCAGACGACGGGACTACCACCCAGATACGCAGTATTTT. Encoded protein: CASRRRDYHPDTQYF.

This clonotype was recorded a few times. The CDR3 protein is CASSPAMSSGANVLTF. CDR3 coding DNA: TGTGCCAGCAGTCCCGCGATGAGCTCTGGGGCCAACGTCCTGACTTTC. The rearrangement joins TRBV6-4 to TRBJ2-6; D ambiguous. CDR1 is MRHNA, CDR2 SNTAGT, per germline. The V end was cut by 5 bases, the J end by 0 bases, with 11 bases between. This CDR3 spans 16 amino acids.

This clonotype has a count of ten or more. This chain links TRBV20-1 with TRBJ2-7, with a tentative D call TRBD2 (5 bases). The germline V gene has CDR1 DFQATT and CDR2 SNEGSKA (reference sequence). This CDR3 is 13 amino acids long. V shed 6 bases and J shed 5 bases, with 17 bases lying between them. CDR3: CSAWRLATDEQYF. The DNA of the CDR3 is TGCAGTGCCTGGCGCCTAGCTACCGACGAGCAGTACTTC.

The sample holds a few counts of this clonotype. The chain links TRBV7-2 to TRBJ1-4; no firm D call. CDR1 and CDR2 (germline): SGHTA, FQGNSA. Deletions cut 5 bases from V and 5 bases from J, with 15 bases between. This CDR3 has 15 amino acids. DNA of the CDR3: TGTGCCAGCAGCCTCCGTGGCCCGACCAATGAAAAACTGTTTTTT. The encoded protein is CASSLRGPTNEKLFF.

The chain couples TRBV10-3 to TRBJ1-5; D remains ambiguous. Germline V gene data show CDR1 as ENHRY and CDR2 as SYGVKD. V was cut by 10 bases and J by 0 bases, with 16 bases left in between. The CDR3 runs to 15 residues. CDR3 residues: CATTITADSNQPQHF. CDR3 DNA sequence: TGTGCCACAACTATCACGGCAGATAGCAATCAGCCCCAGCATTTT.

This chain uses TRBV12-3 or TRBV12-4 with TRBJ2-5, with 12 bases lining up with TRBD1. The CDR3 covers 16 residues. J was trimmed by 5 bases and V by 7 bases; bases with no gene match: 11. The CDR3 region is CASKRTGTGGWETQYF. In DNA form, the CDR3 reads TGTGCCAGCAAAAGAACCGGGACAGGGGGCTGGGAGACCCAGTACTTC.